What follows are 24 T cell receptor beta chains derived from one specimen sequenced in a study of Graves' ophthalmopathy and Graves' hyperthyroidism. Researchers took RNA transcripts and amplified TCR beta CDR3 regions from them. The workflow started with a first-round RT-PCR run with HTBI primers and then moved on to a second-round multiplex PCR. MiXCR, applied by TCRdb to the multiplex PCR reads, yields one record per CDR3 protein. The repertoire holds around 400,000 distinct CDR3 sequences, with around 21% as singletons. Sequences were obtained from peripheral blood. The receptors were gathered from a woman aged 18 to 35 with stable Graves' hyperthyroidism.

There are many counts of this clonotype. The rearrangement joins TRBV7-3 to TRBJ2-5, with TRBD2 identical over 8 bases. The CDR3 is 13 residues long. Germline V gives CDR1 SGHTA, CDR2 FQGTGA. The junction had 3 bases not matched to a gene; V was cut back by 5 bases and J by 4 bases. The CDR3 loop is CASSTGGGETQYF. The CDR3 DNA is TGTGCCAGCAGCACCGGGGGGGGAGAGACCCAGTACTTC.

This clonotype was picked up one time. This chain links TRBV25-1 with TRBJ2-7, with 9 bases that match TRBD1. Unmatched junction bases numbered 4, after V lost 4 bases and J lost 3 bases. The CDR3 has 14 amino acids. Germline lookup yields CDR1 MGHDK and CDR2 SYGVNS. The CDR3, as DNA: TGTGCCAGCAGTGCAAGGACAGGGGACTACGAGCAGTACTTC. Amino acid sequence: CASSARTGDYEQYF.

This clonotype was detected a few times. The genes are TRBV28 and TRBJ1-1, with D hard to call. V was cut by 7 bases and J by 4 bases, with 13 bases left in between. Germline V gene data show CDR1 as MDHEN and CDR2 as SYDVKM. The CDR3 length is 13 residues. The CDR3 sequence is CASNDRRGTEAFF. CDR3 DNA: TGTGCCAGCAACGATCGTCGGGGCACTGAAGCTTTCTTT.

DNA for the CDR3: TGTGCCAGCTCACCATATTGGGCCCCAGGGCAGGCTGGTAACGTTAAGTACTTC. It is translated as CASSPYWAPGQAGNVKYF. V gene TRBV18 combines with J gene TRBJ2-4, with a possible D match to TRBD1 (5 bases). The V end was cut by 2 bases, the J end by 14 bases, with 31 bases between. Per germline, CDR1 KGHSH and CDR2 LQKENI. The CDR3 length is 18 residues.

The sample holds many counts of this clonotype. The CDR3, as DNA: TGTGCCAGCAGTTTAGGAGCGTTCAATGAGCAGTTCTTC. Translating it yields CASSLGAFNEQFF. V gene TRBV12-3 or TRBV12-4 combines with J gene TRBJ2-1; D is undetermined. The CDR3 contains 13 residues. The ends were cut back, 1 base at V and 6 bases at J, with 7 bases in the middle.

This clonotype was counted ten times or more. The rearrangement links TRBV5-1 to TRBJ2-7, with a possible D match to TRBD1 (6 bases). The CDR3 has 14 amino acids. The V end was cut by 0 bases, the J end by 3 bases, with 10 bases between. Germline-derived CDR1 and CDR2 are SGHRS and YFSETQ. In DNA form, the CDR3 reads TGCGCCAGCAGCTTGGGGACAGTTCTCTACGAGCAGTACTTC. Protein sequence: CASSLGTVLYEQYF. Combining the CDR3 with reference TRBV5-1 and TRBJ2-7 gives the whole variable domain KAGVTQTPRYLIKTRGQQVTLSCSPISGHRSVSWYQQTPGQGLQFLFEYFSETQRNKGNFPGRFSGRQFSNSRSEMNVSTLELGDSALYLCASSLGTVLYEQYFGPGTRLTVT.

This clonotype was counted only a few times. The chain recombines TRBV18 with TRBJ2-7; 10 bases fit TRBD1. The germline V gene encodes CDR1 KGHSH and CDR2 LQKENI. This CDR3 region has 14 residues. The ends lost 3 bases at V and 6 bases at J; junction bases unmatched: 5. CDR3 in amino acids: CASSPRQGAGEQYF. CDR3 DNA sequence: TGTGCCAGCTCACCTAGACAGGGGGCCGGCGAGCAGTACTTC.

This clonotype showed up many times. The chain uses TRBV14 and TRBJ2-7, with D tentatively TRBD1 (6 bases). The length of the CDR3 is 14 residues. V was trimmed by 3 bases and J by 5 bases, leaving 14 bases between them. Germline loops: CDR1 SGHDN, CDR2 FVKESK. CDR3 loop: CASSHRRQAHEQYF. Here the CDR3 DNA reads TGTGCCAGCAGCCACCGACGACAGGCTCACGAGCAGTACTTC. Variable domain in full (rest from reference TRBV14 and TRBJ2-7): EAGVTQFPSHSVIEKGQTVTLRCDPISGHDNLYWYRRVMGKEIKFLLHFVKESKQDESGMPNNRFLAERTGGTYSTLKVQPAELEDSGVYFCASSHRRQAHEQYFGPGTRLTVT.

This clonotype was seen ten or more times. The J gene is TRBJ2-2, the V gene TRBV19; D possibly corresponds to TRBD2 (5 bases). CDR1 is LNHDA and CDR2 is SQIVND in the germline V gene (reference sequence). Trimming took off 3 bases at V and 7 bases at J, with 12 bases between the two ends. The CDR3 has 14 amino acids. CDR3 nucleotide sequence: TGTGCCAGTAGTATCTTGTCGGCGGGCGGGGAGCTGTTTTTT. As protein: CASSILSAGGELFF.

The CDR3 is CASSYSRRYEQYF. The CDR3, as DNA: TGTGCCAGCAGTTACAGTAGGAGATACGAGCAGTACTTC. V usage is TRBV6-2 or TRBV6-3 and J usage is TRBJ2-7; D remains unclear. Germline V gene sequence: CDR1 MNHEY, CDR2 SVGEGT. The V and J ends lost 2 bases and 4 bases respectively, with 9 bases between them. The CDR3 extends over 13 amino acids.

A remark on this clonotype: This sequence may be a read error, since a much larger clone differs from it by one base. V is TRBV2 and J is TRBJ1-5; 7 bases are shared with TRBD1. The CDR3 length is 16 residues. CDR1 is SNHLY, CDR2 FYNNEI, per germline. Trimming took 3 bases from V and 0 from J; bases not matched to a gene: 5. The CDR3: CASSETGRYSNQPQHF. Here the CDR3 DNA reads TGTGCCAGCAGTGAGACAGGGCGGTATAGCAATCAGCCCCAGCATTTT.

Here the CDR3 DNA reads TGCGCCAGCAGCCCCATCAGAGGACAGAAGGACTATGGCTACACCTTC. It yields the protein CASSPIRGQKDYGYTF. This chain connects TRBV5-1 to TRBJ1-2; possible D gene TRBD1, 6 bases. This CDR3 has 16 residues. V lost 4 bases, J lost 3 bases, and 19 bases lay in between. Germline loops: CDR1 SGHRS, CDR2 YFSETQ.

The chain recombines TRBV6-2 or TRBV6-3 with TRBJ2-5; D is uncertain. Germline loops: CDR1 MNHEY, CDR2 SVGEGT. This CDR3 has 11 amino acids. Trimming took 5 bases from V and 5 from J, leaving 6 bases between them. CDR3 protein: CASSHPETQYF. Written as DNA, the CDR3 is TGTGCCAGCAGTCATCCGGAGACCCAGTACTTC.

The rearrangement joins TRBV28 to TRBJ2-7; 8 nucleotides align to TRBD1. Trimming at V came to 7 bases and at J to 4 bases, leaving 12 bases not matched to a gene. The length of the CDR3 is 15 residues. CDR1 MDHEN and CDR2 SYDVKM come from the germline V gene. The CDR3 loop is CASTRRFRGRYEQYF. Here the CDR3 DNA reads TGTGCCAGCACCCGGCGGTTCAGGGGGCGATACGAGCAGTACTTC.

The sample holds a few counts of this clonotype. DNA of the CDR3: TGTGCCAGCACAGTTAGGGGGGGGAGCGATTCACCCCTCCACTTT. Residues: CASTVRGGSDSPLHF. The chain links TRBV12-3 or TRBV12-4 to TRBJ1-6, with a tentative D call TRBD1 (6 bases). V lost 7 bases to trimming and J lost 8 bases, with 18 bases between them. CDR3 size: 15 residues.

With respect to this clonotype: This could be a read error, since a much larger clone is one nucleotide away. The chain joins TRBV19 to TRBJ1-2, with D possibly matching TRBD1 (5 bases). CDR1 and CDR2 from the germline V gene are LNHDA and SQIVND (reference sequence). This CDR3 has 16 amino acids. The germline V and J ends were trimmed by 4 bases and 3 bases, with 18 bases remaining between them. DNA of the CDR3: TGTGCCAGTAGTAGCGGGGCGGCTCTGTTTGACTATGGCTACACCTTC. Encoded protein: CASSSGAALFDYGYTF.

This clonotype was picked up many times. The genes are TRBV5-1 and TRBJ2-3; D is possibly TRBD2 (6 bases). The CDR3 length is 16 residues. CDR1 is SGHRS and CDR2 is YFSETQ in the germline V gene. The V end lost 4 bases, the J end lost 0 bases, and 15 bases lay between the germline ends. The CDR3 DNA follows: TGCGCCAGCAGCCCGGGACTGGCTGGGAGCACAGATACGCAGTATTTT. It encodes CASSPGLAGSTDTQYF.

In this sample, this clonotype turned up many times. This rearrangement joins TRBV6-4 to TRBJ2-7; 10 bases align to TRBD2. V was clipped by 2 bases and J by 2 bases; unmatched bases: 9. This CDR3 spans 17 amino acids. The germline gives CDR1 MRHNA, CDR2 SNTAGT. Here the CDR3 reads CASSDLAGAANTYEQYF. The CDR3 nucleotides are TGTGCCAGCAGTGACCTAGCGGGAGCCGCAAACACCTACGAGCAGTACTTC.

This clonotype came up many times. The CDR3 region is CASSDRDYEQYF. The CDR3 DNA is TGTGCCAGCAGTGACAGGGACTACGAGCAGTACTTC. This rearrangement joins TRBV2 to TRBJ2-7; a possible D gene is TRBD1 (5 bases). The V and J ends lost 3 bases and 3 bases respectively, with 6 bases between them. CDR3 length equals 12 residues. From germline, CDR1 is SNHLY and CDR2 FYNNEI.

This clonotype was observed at least ten times. The rearrangement joins TRBV30 to TRBJ2-7; D is undetermined. Trimming shortened V by 4 bases and J by 6 bases, and 10 bases separated the two germline ends. Germline V lookup: CDR1 GTSNPN, CDR2 SVGIG (reference sequence). This CDR3 has 11 residues. The CDR3 sequence: CAWIGDLEQYF. The CDR3 bases are TGTGCCTGGATCGGAGACCTCGAGCAGTACTTC.

Points on this clonotype: A much bigger clone sits one base away, suggesting this may be a read error. This rearrangement joins TRBV5-1 to TRBJ2-4, with 8 nucleotides matching TRBD1. CDR1 SGHRS and CDR2 YFSETQ come from the germline V gene. The CDR3 extends over 16 amino acids. Trimming took 6 bases from V and 15 from J; bases not matched to a gene: 23. CDR3 coding DNA: TGCGCCAGCACCCTTGAGACCCCCCGGGACAGGCCTGATTGGTACTTC. Protein: CASTLETPRDRPDWYF.

This clonotype was detected only a few times. The chain couples TRBV5-1 to TRBJ2-5; 9 nucleotides align to TRBD2. The V segment lost 3 bases and the J segment 4 bases; nucleotides outside the gene matches: 1. CDR3 length: 13 amino acids. Germline CDR1 reads SGHRS; CDR2 reads YFSETQ. CDR3 sequence reads: CASSSSGTETQYF. Written as DNA, the CDR3 is TGCGCCAGCAGCTCTAGCGGGACAGAGACCCAGTACTTC.

Ten or more counts support this clonotype. This chain joins TRBV12-3 or TRBV12-4 and TRBJ2-2; 11 bases are a match to TRBD2. CDR3 length: 15 residues. The V and J ends lost 6 bases and 3 bases, in that order; junction bases with no gene match: 3. This CDR3 is CASSQGLADTGELFF. CDR3 DNA: TGTGCCAGCAGCCAGGGACTAGCGGACACCGGGGAGCTGTTTTTT.

There are many counts of this clonotype. The gene calls are TRBV19 and TRBJ2-7, with TRBD1 matching over 10 bases. The CDR3 is made up of 14 amino acids. The V and J ends lost 9 bases and 4 bases, in that order; junction bases with no gene match: 9. Looked up from germline, CDR1 is LNHDA and CDR2 is SQIVND (reference sequence). Here the CDR3 reads CASSAGTGVYEQYF. In nucleotides, the CDR3 is TGTGCCAGCAGTGCTGGGACAGGGGTGTACGAGCAGTACTTC.